This is a list of T cell receptor beta chains from one sample in a study of ipilimumab plus nivolumab after autologous stem cell transplantation. Here immunoSEQ multiplex PCR was the method, and the copy in TCRdb shows in-frame clones only, minus some. Of tens of thousands of clones in the sample, over 80% were seen once. Sequenced here: PBMCs, sampled in a trial of ipilimumab plus nivolumab as post-transplant consolidation. The receptors stem from a male donor with diffuse large B-cell lymphoma. CDR3s include the opening cysteine and the closing phenylalanine or tryptophan. A D gene is named only where the DNA matches it firmly. Rows give clone size only sometimes, using once, few, many, or a class for an expanded clone.

D gene	V gene	J gene	clone size	CDR3 DNA	CDR3 protein
TRBD1	TRBV4-1	TRBJ1-2	NA	TGCGCCAGCAGCCAAGAACAGGGGAGGGACTATGGCTACACCTTC	CASSQEQGRDYGYTF
NA	TRBV30	TRBJ2-3	NA	TGTGCCTGGAGTGTAGTGGGGATAGCAGATACGCAGTATTTT	CAWSVVGIADTQYF
NA	TRBV9	TRBJ2-5	NA	TGTGCCAGCAGCTCAAACTGGGGAATGGAGACCCAGTACTTC	CASSSNWGMETQYF
NA	TRBV19	TRBJ1-1	few	TGTGCCAGTACTTCTCTGGGGAACACTGAAGCTTTCTTT	CASTSLGNTEAFF
NA	TRBV29-1	TRBJ1-1	few	TGCAGCGGAGCACGACAGCCAAACACTGAAGCTTTCTTT	CSGARQPNTEAFF
NA	TRBV5-1	TRBJ1-1	NA	TGCGCCAGCAGCCCGGACAGTCTGAACACTGAAGCTTTCTTT	CASSPDSLNTEAFF
NA	TRBV6-1	TRBJ1-2	NA	TGTGCCAGCCTGGCGGGAGCAAGAGCTAACTATGGCTACACCTTC	CASLAGARANYGYTF
NA	TRBV30	TRBJ1-2	NA	TGTGCCTGGACCCCCGCAGGGAACTATGGCTACACCTTC	CAWTPAGNYGYTF
NA	TRBV27	TRBJ2-7	NA	TGTGCCAGCAGTGCCACAGGGTCCCTCTACGAGCAGTACTTC	CASSATGSLYEQYF
NA	TRBV5-1	TRBJ2-3	NA	TGCGCCAGCAGCTTGTCACCGGGGGACGCAGATACGCAGTATTTT	CASSLSPGDADTQYF
TRBD1	TRBV9	TRBJ1-5	NA	TGTGCCAGCAGCACCGGACAGGGTGGTCAGCCCCAGCATTTT	CASSTGQGGQPQHF
TRBD1	TRBV28	TRBJ1-3	NA	TGTGCCAGCACCCGGACAGGGGCAAGAAACACCATATATTTT	CASTRTGARNTIYF
NA	TRBV6-1	TRBJ1-1	NA	TGTGCCAGCAGTTTTGGGGGGGTTATGAACACTGAAGCTTTCTTT	CASSFGGVMNTEAFF